The TCR beta chain under discussion was sequenced for a study of T cell clones after liver transplantation. Overall study context: At least one year of complete immunosuppression withdrawal without enzymes over twice normal defined tolerance. Draws occurred before transplant, before withdrawal, and after complete or failed withdrawal.

The repertoire was sequenced with immunoSEQ multiplex PCR; TCRdb's copy has only in-frame clones and lacks some. The table records nearly 15,000 clones, under 90% of them present only once. CDR1 and CDR2 (germline): MNHEY, SMNVEV (reference sequence). The CDR3 has 15 residues. Trimming left V 1 base short and J 6 bases short, with 15 bases between. The chain is built from TRBV27 and TRBJ1-2, with D perhaps TRBD1 (5 bases). The sequence was obtained from a human patient who received a liver transplant. Some T cells could come from the graft donor. Sequenced material: CD8+ T cells from blood, taken around 4 years after liver transplant. The CDR3 sequence: CASSLYRGFRDGYTF. The CDR3 region has the DNA TGTGCCAGCAGTTTATATCGGGGGTTCAGGGATGGCTACACCTTC.